Below are 24 T cell receptor beta chains sequenced from a single sample in a study of CD8 T cells in ankylosing spondylitis. MiXCR, run by TCRdb on the 5' RACE reads, gives a single entry per CDR3 protein. The top ten clones hold about 2.5% of a sample with 200,000 to 300,000 distinct CDR3 sequences, under 12% of them seen once. The specimen sequenced was blood, either unsorted or a sorted T cell fraction (not recorded which). Receptors originate from a male donor with ankylosing spondylitis or in good health (not recorded which).

This clonotype was recorded many times. The chain joins TRBV12-3 or TRBV12-4 to TRBJ2-2; D might be TRBD2 (5 bases). This CDR3 is 15 amino acids long. Trimming stripped 7 bases from V and 0 bases from J, with 12 bases between. The CDR3 coding sequence is TGTGCCAGCACCTTTCGGGGAACGAACACCGGGGAGCTGTTTTTT. The encoded protein is CASTFRGTNTGELFF.

In the case of this clonotype: Germline is not matched at one junction end, which may reflect a read error. The V and J genes are TRBV20-1 and TRBJ1-1, with a tentative D call TRBD1 (6 bases). In germline, CDR1 is DFQATT, CDR2 SNEGSKA (reference sequence). The CDR3 is 14 amino acids. CDR3 in DNA: TGCAGTACTAGAGTCGGGACATGGGACACTGAAGCTTTCTTT. It translates to CSTRVGTWDTEAFF.

The V gene is TRBV7-2, the J gene TRBJ1-5; 7 bases are a match to TRBD1. V lost 3 bases and J lost 4; bases outside the gene matches: 6. This CDR3 contains 15 residues. Germline lookup yields CDR1 SGHTA and CDR2 FQGNSA. Here the CDR3 reads CASSLTTDRNQPQHF. The CDR3 bases are TGTGCCAGCAGCTTGACCACGGACAGGAATCAGCCCCAGCATTTT.

CDR3 in DNA: TGCAGTGCTATACTAGCGGGGGCATCCTACGAGCAGTACTTC. It specifies CSAILAGASYEQYF. The genes are TRBV20-1 and TRBJ2-7; 11 nucleotides agree with TRBD2. J gave up 1 base and V 4 bases, and 3 bases lay outside the gene matches. Germline loops: CDR1 DFQATT, CDR2 SNEGSKA (reference sequence). CDR3 size: 14 residues.

This chain connects TRBV5-1 to TRBJ1-2, with D uncertain. Germline loops: CDR1 SGHRS, CDR2 YFSETQ. CDR3 length: 13 amino acids. Deletions cut 4 bases from V and 4 bases from J, with 11 bases between. The CDR3 nucleotides are TGCGCCAGCAGCCCGGACGGAATCTATGGCTACACCTTC. This codes for CASSPDGIYGYTF.

This clonotype was counted many times. This rearrangement joins TRBV2 to TRBJ1-4; 9 bases line up with TRBD1. J lost 8 bases, V lost 10 bases, and 8 bases had no gene match. This CDR3 has 13 amino acids. In germline, CDR1 is SNHLY, CDR2 FYNNEI. The DNA for the CDR3 is TGTGCCACCTCGACAGGGGGTAACGAAAAACTGTTTTTT. This sequence encodes CATSTGGNEKLFF.

This clonotype has at least ten counts. The V and J genes are TRBV27 and TRBJ2-3; weak D call: TRBD1 (5 bases). With 5 bases removed from V and 3 bases from J, the gap between germline ends came to 15 bases. The CDR3 contains 15 residues. CDR1 is MNHEY and CDR2 is SMNVEV in the germline V gene (reference sequence). The CDR3 spells CASSPLNRGTDTQYF. In nucleotides, the CDR3 is TGTGCCAGCAGTCCCTTAAATAGGGGTACAGATACGCAGTATTTT.

This clonotype was detected many times. The genes are TRBV10-3 and TRBJ2-1; no reliable D call. Germline-derived CDR1 and CDR2 are ENHRY and SYGVKD. V was pared by 6 bases and J by 5 bases, with 8 bases between. This CDR3 is 12 amino acids long. Written as DNA, the CDR3 is TGTGCCATCAGCTCACAGAACAATGAGCAGTTCTTC. Protein product: CAISSQNNEQFF.

The chain is built from TRBV6-6 and TRBJ1-2; D gene ambiguous. Looked up from germline, CDR1 is MNHNY and CDR2 is SVGAGI (reference sequence). With 5 bases removed from V and 8 bases from J, the gap between germline ends came to 18 bases. The CDR3 consists of 14 residues. The DNA of the CDR3 is TGTGCCAGCAGTCCCCCCGGCACTCCTATAGGCTACACCTTC. This encodes CASSPPGTPIGYTF.

The rearrangement uses TRBV6-1 and TRBJ2-1; either TRBD1 or TRBD2 may fit D (5 bases each). The ends were cut back, 5 bases at V and 10 bases at J, with 21 bases in the middle. This CDR3 is built from 15 residues. Germline V gene sequence: CDR1 MNHNS, CDR2 SASEGT. Here the CDR3 DNA reads TGTGCCAGCAGTAGGAGGCAGACAGTTCGAGAGGAGCAGTTCTTC. Protein: CASSRRQTVREEQFF.

This clonotype was counted many times. V usage is TRBV12-3 or TRBV12-4 and J usage is TRBJ2-7; the match to TRBD1 covers 7 bases. Trimming took 6 bases from V and 5 from J; bases not matched to a gene: 7. The CDR3 is 13 residues long. The CDR3 loop is CASRPTGRNEQYF. In nucleotides, the CDR3 is TGTGCCAGCAGGCCGACAGGGCGGAACGAGCAGTACTTC.

The chain joins TRBV18 to TRBJ2-4; D is perhaps TRBD2 (5 bases). Trimming took off 3 bases at V and 6 bases at J, with 15 bases between the two ends. Germline-derived CDR1 and CDR2 are KGHSH and LQKENI. The CDR3 loop spans 15 amino acids. The CDR3 coding sequence is TGTGCCAGCTCACCGGGCAGTACGGAGGTAAACATTCAGTACTTC. Its protein product is CASSPGSTEVNIQYF.

This chain links TRBV30 with TRBJ2-5; no firm D call. CDR3 length: 11 amino acids. Germline V gene sequence: CDR1 GTSNPN, CDR2 SVGIG (reference sequence). Trimming shortened V by 2 bases and J by 4 bases, and 5 bases separated the two germline ends. CDR3 in amino acids: CAWSPPETQYF. The CDR3 DNA reads TGTGCCTGGAGTCCCCCAGAGACCCAGTACTTC.

Ten or more counts support this clonotype. This chain links TRBV3-1 with TRBJ1-5, with 8 bases fitting TRBD1. Germline V lookup: CDR1 LGHDT, CDR2 YNNKEL (reference sequence). This CDR3 comprises 13 residues. V gave up 6 bases and J gave up 9 bases; unmatched junction bases: 7. This chain's CDR3 is CASRSGQGGPQHF. The CDR3 DNA reads as TGTGCCAGCAGATCCGGACAGGGCGGGCCCCAGCATTTT.

This clonotype was counted ten times or more. The genes are TRBV28 and TRBJ1-6, with 9 bases that match TRBD1. Trimming took 5 bases from V and 10 from J; bases not matched to a gene: 9. Germline CDR1 reads MDHEN; CDR2 reads SYDVKM. This CDR3 spans 15 amino acids. The CDR3 nucleotides are TGTGCCAGCAGTGCACCCGGGACAGGGAGCTCACCCCTCCACTTT. It translates to CASSAPGTGSSPLHF. The entire variable domain, with the rest obtained from reference TRBV28 and TRBJ1-6, is as follows: DVKVTQSSRYLVKRTGEKVFLECVQDMDHENMFWYRQDPGLGLRLIYFSYDVKMKEKGDIPEGYSVSREKKERFSLILESASTNQTSMYLCASSAPGTGSSPLHFGNGTRLTVT.

This clonotype appeared a few times. V gene TRBV4-2 combines with J gene TRBJ2-7; perhaps TRBD2 as D (7 bases). The ends were cut back, 8 bases at V and 0 bases at J, with 20 bases in the middle. The germline gives CDR1 LGHNA, CDR2 YNFKEQ. The CDR3 runs 16 residues. The CDR3 protein is CASSRGAMGGSYEQYF. CDR3 in DNA: TGTGCCAGCTCTCGGGGGGCCATGGGGGGCTCCTACGAGCAGTACTTC.

The table lists this clonotype with a few counts. In DNA form, the CDR3 reads TGTGCCTGGAGTAAGGGCGGGACCTACGAGCAGTACTTC. Protein sequence: CAWSKGGTYEQYF. The V and J genes are TRBV30 and TRBJ2-7, with TRBD2 as a possible D gene (6 bases). V gave up 2 bases and J gave up 2 bases, with 10 bases separating them. CDR3 length: 13 amino acids. Germline CDR1 and CDR2: GTSNPN and SVGIG (reference sequence).

In its sample, this clonotype was seen many times. V and J are TRBV6-2 or TRBV6-3 and TRBJ2-1, with 7 bases lining up with TRBD2. Germline V CDR1 and CDR2: MNHEY, SVGEGT. The CDR3 is made up of 15 amino acids. J was trimmed by 4 bases and V by 5 bases; bases with no gene match: 8. CDR3 bases: TGTGCCAGCAGTCCTCTAGCGGACCCTTACAATGAGCAGTTCTTC. It is translated as CASSPLADPYNEQFF.

This clonotype was seen a few times. The chain couples TRBV20-1 to TRBJ1-5, with 8 positions matching TRBD1. The CDR3 consists of 16 residues. Germline V gene data show CDR1 as DFQATT and CDR2 as SNEGSKA (reference sequence). The V gene end was trimmed by 0 bases and the J gene end by 2 bases; junction bases not matched to a gene: 6. CDR3 amino acids: CSARDGGQAGNQPQHF. CDR3 DNA: TGCAGTGCTAGAGATGGGGGACAGGCCGGCAATCAGCCCCAGCATTTT.

This clonotype has more than one count but fewer than ten. The chain employs TRBV27 and TRBJ2-1, with TRBD2 matching over 10 bases. There are 15 residues in the CDR3. The ends lost 3 bases at V and 9 bases at J; junction bases unmatched: 8. Germline V gene data show CDR1 as MNHEY and CDR2 as SMNVEV (reference sequence). The CDR3 coding sequence is TGTGCCAGCAGTTTGGGGACTAGCGCTTCATCTGAGCAGTTCTTC. Encoded protein: CASSLGTSASSEQFF.

This rearrangement joins TRBV30 to TRBJ2-1; D gene unclear. The CDR3 is made up of 11 amino acids. Per the germline V gene, CDR1 is GTSNPN and CDR2 is SVGIG (reference sequence). V lost 3 bases and J lost 8, with 8 bases in between. DNA for the CDR3: TGTGCCTGGAGCGTCGTTTATGAGCAGTTCTTC. Protein sequence: CAWSVVYEQFF.

This clonotype came up many times. The chain links TRBV4-2 to TRBJ2-1; D unresolved. CDR1 LGHNA and CDR2 YNFKEQ come from the germline V gene. V was pared by 4 bases and J by 2 bases, with 12 bases between. This CDR3 has 15 amino acids. The chain's CDR3 is CASSRISVAYNEQFF. CDR3 bases: TGTGCCAGCAGCCGCATCTCAGTCGCCTACAATGAGCAGTTCTTC.

This sequence joins TRBV4-1 and TRBJ1-2, with 9 nucleotides matching TRBD1. Germline V CDR1 and CDR2: MGHRA, YSYEKL. This CDR3 contains 16 residues. The J segment lost 10 bases and the V segment lost 3 bases, leaving 15 bases of the junction unmatched. CDR3: CASSHDDRDRARDYTF. The CDR3 DNA is TGCGCCAGCAGCCACGATGACCGGGACAGGGCACGGGACTACACCTTC.

The chain combines TRBV27 with TRBJ2-1; 9 positions match TRBD2. The CDR3 length is 15 residues. V lost 7 bases, J lost 3 bases, and 7 bases stayed unmatched. Germline values: CDR1 MNHEY, CDR2 SMNVEV (reference sequence). The CDR3 sequence is CASTLLAGLYNEQFF. In DNA, the CDR3 is TGTGCCAGCACACTACTAGCGGGCCTCTACAATGAGCAGTTCTTC.